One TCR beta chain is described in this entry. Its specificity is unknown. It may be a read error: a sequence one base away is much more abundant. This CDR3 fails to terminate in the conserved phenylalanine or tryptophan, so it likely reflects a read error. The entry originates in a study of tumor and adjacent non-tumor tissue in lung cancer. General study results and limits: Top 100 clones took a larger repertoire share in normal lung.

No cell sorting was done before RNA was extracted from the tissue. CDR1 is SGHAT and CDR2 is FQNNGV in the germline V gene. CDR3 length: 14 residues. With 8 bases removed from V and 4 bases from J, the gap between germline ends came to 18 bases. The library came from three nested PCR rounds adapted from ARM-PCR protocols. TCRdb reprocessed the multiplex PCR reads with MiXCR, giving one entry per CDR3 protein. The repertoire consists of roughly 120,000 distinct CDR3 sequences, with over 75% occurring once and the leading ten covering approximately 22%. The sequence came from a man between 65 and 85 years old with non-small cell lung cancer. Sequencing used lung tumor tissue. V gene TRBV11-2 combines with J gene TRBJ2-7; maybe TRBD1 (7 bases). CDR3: CASGGDSIRYEQYL. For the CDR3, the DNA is TGTGCCAGCGGCGGGGACAGCATAAGATACGAGCAGTACCTC.